A selection of T cell receptor beta chains follows, all from one sample in a study of blood T cell repertoires in COVID-19. The repertoire was sequenced with immunoSEQ multiplex PCR; TCRdb's copy has only in-frame clones and lacks some. The repertoire holds about 360,000 clones, with about four fifths as singletons. Sequences were obtained from peripheral blood. These receptors were obtained from a man aged 25-45 years with active or convalescent COVID-19. CDR3s include the opening cysteine and the closing phenylalanine or tryptophan. D genes are given only for firm matches. Not all rows give a size; the values are once, few, many and, for expanded clones, a class.

D: NA
V: TRBV10-2
J: TRBJ2-3
size: NA
DNA: TGCGCCAGCAGTGAGTCGGTTTGGCGAGGAGCGGATACGCAGTATTTT
CDR3: CASSESVWRGADTQYF

D: TRBD1
V: TRBV18
J: TRBJ1-1
size: NA
DNA: TGTGCCAGCTCACACTCAGGGGGCGAAAACACTGAAGCTTTCTTT
CDR3: CASSHSGGENTEAFF

D: TRBD1
V: TRBV18
J: TRBJ1-6
size: NA
DNA: TGTGCCAGCTCACCCGACAGGGTGGAGAATTCACCCCTCCACTTT
CDR3: CASSPDRVENSPLHF

D: NA
V: TRBV3-1/TRBV3-2
J: TRBJ2-1
size: NA
DNA: TGTGCCAGCAGCTCCCGGGGGGCTGGTGAGCAGTTCTTC
CDR3: CASSSRGAGEQFF

D: TRBD2
V: TRBV7-2
J: TRBJ2-7
size: NA
DNA: TGTGCCAGCAGCGCCACTAGCGGGGGCTACGAGCAGTACTTC
CDR3: CASSATSGGYEQYF

D: TRBD1
V: TRBV7-7
J: TRBJ2-1
size: few
DNA: TGTGCCAGCAGCCTGTCAGGGGGCGGCTCCTACAATGAGCAGTTCTTC
CDR3: CASSLSGGGSYNEQFF

D: TRBD2
V: TRBV12-3/TRBV12-4
J: TRBJ2-7
size: NA
DNA: TGTGCCAGCAGCCAACTAAGGCGGGAGGGCCCCGAATTC
CDR3: CASSQLRREGPEF

D: NA
V: TRBV6-6
J: TRBJ1-2
size: NA
DNA: TGTGCCAGCAGTTCGTTTCCGGGGGGCCCCTCCCGGGGCTACACCTTC
CDR3: CASSSFPGGPSRGYTF

D: NA
V: TRBV28
J: TRBJ1-5
size: NA
DNA: TGTGCCAGCAGTTTGACAGGTGGTAGCAATCAGCCCCAGCATTTT
CDR3: CASSLTGGSNQPQHF

D: TRBD1
V: TRBV5-1
J: TRBJ1-2
size: few
DNA: TGCGCCAGCAGCTCCGAAGGACAGGGGGATATAGAAGGTGGCTACACCTTC
CDR3: CASSSEGQGDIEGGYTF

D: NA
V: TRBV28
J: TRBJ2-5
size: NA
DNA: TGTGCCAGCAGGAAGTCGCCCGGAGAGACCCAGTACTTC
CDR3: CASRKSPGETQYF

D: TRBD1
V: TRBV7-2
J: TRBJ1-2
size: NA
DNA: TGTGCCAGCACCCTGACAGGGGGCGCCTATGGCTACACCTTC
CDR3: CASTLTGGAYGYTF

D: NA
V: TRBV10-3
J: TRBJ1-2
size: NA
DNA: TGTGCCATCACTGAGGAGAGAAATTATGGCTACACCTTC
CDR3: CAITEERNYGYTF

D: TRBD1
V: TRBV6-5
J: TRBJ1-3
size: once
DNA: TGTGCCAGCAGGTCCCGGGACAGTCGAAACACCATATATTTT
CDR3: CASRSRDSRNTIYF

D: TRBD2
V: TRBV3-1/TRBV3-2
J: TRBJ2-7
size: NA
DNA: TGTGCCAGCAGCCACCTAGCGGGCTCCTACGAGCAGTACTTC
CDR3: CASSHLAGSYEQYF